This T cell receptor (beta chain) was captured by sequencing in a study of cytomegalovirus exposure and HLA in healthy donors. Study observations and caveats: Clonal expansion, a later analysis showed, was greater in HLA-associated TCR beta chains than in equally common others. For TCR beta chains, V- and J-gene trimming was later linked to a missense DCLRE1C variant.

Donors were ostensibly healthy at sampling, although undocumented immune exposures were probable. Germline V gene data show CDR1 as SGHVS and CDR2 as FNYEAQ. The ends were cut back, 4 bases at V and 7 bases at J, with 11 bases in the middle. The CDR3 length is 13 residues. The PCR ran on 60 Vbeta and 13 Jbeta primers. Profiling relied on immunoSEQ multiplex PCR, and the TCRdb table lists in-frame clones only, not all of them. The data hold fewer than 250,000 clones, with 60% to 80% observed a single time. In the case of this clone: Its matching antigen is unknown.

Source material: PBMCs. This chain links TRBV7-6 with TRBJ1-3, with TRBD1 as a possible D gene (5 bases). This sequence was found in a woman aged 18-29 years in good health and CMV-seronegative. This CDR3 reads CASSSGRGNTIYF. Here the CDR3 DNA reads TGTGCCAGCAGCTCGGGGCGGGGGAACACCATATATTTT.